The 15 T cell receptor beta chains given below trace back to one sample, sequenced in a study of blood T cell repertoires in COVID-19. The repertoire was sequenced with immunoSEQ multiplex PCR; TCRdb's copy has only in-frame clones and lacks some. The sample holds about 260,000 clones, 86% seen once. The sample was peripheral blood. The receptor set was obtained from a man aged 25 to 45 with active or convalescent COVID-19.

This sequence joins TRBV7-2 and TRBJ1-5; 7 bases match TRBD1. The length of the CDR3 is 17 residues. Trimming at V came to 4 bases and at J to 1 base, leaving 10 bases not matched to a gene. Per germline, CDR1 SGHTA and CDR2 FQGNSA. In DNA form, the CDR3 reads TGTGCCAGCAGCTCCCCAGGGGGGCTTATAAGCAATCAGCCCCAGCATTTT. Translated: CASSSPGGLISNQPQHF.

The rearrangement links TRBV29-1 to TRBJ2-7; 7 positions agree with TRBD1. The CDR3 loop spans 12 amino acids. Per the germline V gene, CDR1 is SQVTM and CDR2 is ANQGSEA. V shed 5 bases, J shed 5 bases, and the junction held 6 bases outside the gene matches. The CDR3 reads CSVSQGEHEQYF. The CDR3 DNA sequence: TGCAGCGTTTCGCAGGGGGAACACGAGCAGTACTTC.

The gene calls are TRBV5-6 and TRBJ2-2; D is perhaps TRBD1 (6 bases). CDR3 length: 13 residues. Germline V CDR1 and CDR2: SGHDT, YYEEEE. Trimming left V 4 bases short and J 5 bases short, with 9 bases between. The CDR3 here is CASSAQGTGELFF. DNA of the CDR3: TGTGCCAGCAGCGCACAGGGAACCGGGGAGCTGTTTTTT.

This chain connects TRBV19 to TRBJ1-1; D remains ambiguous. Between the trimmed V and J ends, which lost 5 bases and 0 bases, there was a span of 10 bases. This CDR3 comprises 14 residues. Germline-derived CDR1 and CDR2 are LNHDA and SQIVND (reference sequence). In DNA form, the CDR3 reads TGTGCCAGTAGTTTAGGGCAGATGAACACTGAAGCTTTCTTT. Translation: CASSLGQMNTEAFF.

This clone was seen only a few times. The gene calls are TRBV10-3 and TRBJ1-5; D may be TRBD1 (6 bases). Germline CDR1 ENHRY, CDR2 SYGVKD. V shed 6 bases and J shed 1 base, with 10 bases lying between them. CDR3 length: 14 residues. CDR3: CAISTGISNQPQHF. The DNA for the CDR3 is TGTGCCATCAGCACAGGGATAAGCAATCAGCCCCAGCATTTT.

This clone was seen once. This chain joins TRBV11-2 and TRBJ2-1; 9 nucleotides agree with TRBD2. V trimming: 6 bases; J trimming: 5 bases; junction bases outside the gene matches: 8. This CDR3 comprises 15 residues. Germline V lookup: CDR1 SGHAT, CDR2 FQNNGV. This CDR3 reads CASSTPGLADNEQFF. Here the CDR3 DNA reads TGTGCCAGCAGTACACCGGGACTAGCAGACAATGAGCAGTTCTTC.

Concerning this clone itself: One end of the junction does not line up with germline, which may come from a read error. The V call is TRBV7-8, the J call TRBJ2-1; 7 positions agree with TRBD1. Germline CDR1 and CDR2: SGHVS and FQNEAQ. The CDR3 is 12 amino acids. The CDR3 sequence is CASSYRTGPVIF. CDR3 coding DNA: TGTGCCAGCAGCTACCGGACAGGTCCCGTCATCTTC.

This chain joins TRBV7-2 and TRBJ2-1; 10 bases fit TRBD2. Looked up from germline, CDR1 is SGHTA and CDR2 is FQGNSA. The V segment lost 5 bases and the J segment 6 bases; nucleotides outside the gene matches: 13. The length of the CDR3 is 17 residues. The CDR3 region is CASSRDIAGGFINEQFF. The CDR3 DNA is TGTGCCAGCAGCCGCGATATAGCGGGGGGCTTCATCAATGAGCAGTTCTTC.

The sample holds one count of this clone. The rearrangement uses TRBV5-4 and TRBJ2-1; TRBD2 matches 11 bases. This CDR3 has 16 residues. J gave up 8 bases and V 4 bases, and 11 bases lay outside the gene matches. CDR1 and CDR2 from the germline V gene are SGHNT and YYREEE (reference sequence). Here the CDR3 DNA reads TGTGCCAGCAGCGGGATAAATAGCGGGGGGGCCCATGAGCAGTTCTTC. It encodes CASSGINSGGAHEQFF.

The chain has TRBV4-1 and TRBJ2-3; 14 nucleotides align to TRBD2. CDR3 length: 15 amino acids. The germline V gene has CDR1 MGHRA and CDR2 YSYEKL. V dropped 7 bases and J dropped 4; count of bases not matched to a gene: 4. The CDR3 bases are TGCGCCAGCACCCTGACTAGCGGGGGGGCAGATACGCAGTATTTT. Its translation: CASTLTSGGADTQYF.

CDR3 DNA sequence: TGTGCCAGCAGGTCCTCCGGGACAGACGGGGAGCTGTTTTTT. Protein product: CASRSSGTDGELFF. This chain connects TRBV6-5 to TRBJ2-2; 7 bases are shared with TRBD1. The CDR3 is 14 amino acids. Germline values: CDR1 MNHEY, CDR2 SVGAGI. The ends lost 6 bases at V and 7 bases at J; junction bases unmatched: 8.

This rearrangement joins TRBV5-6 to TRBJ1-1; D not resolved. There are 15 residues in the CDR3. V was clipped by 0 bases and J by 2 bases, with 11 bases between them. Per germline, CDR1 SGHDT and CDR2 YYEEEE. CDR3 amino acids: CASSLVPGVNTEAFF. CDR3 DNA sequence: TGTGCCAGCAGCTTGGTTCCCGGGGTCAACACTGAAGCTTTCTTT.

The CDR3 nucleotides are TGTGCCAGCAGTGAAGCGTCCGGGGATTGGATCACTGAAGCTTTCTTT. Protein: CASSEASGDWITEAFF. The chain joins TRBV6-1 to TRBJ1-1; D remains ambiguous. The CDR3 runs 16 residues. Per germline, CDR1 MNHNS and CDR2 SASEGT. Trimming took 0 bases from V and 4 from J, leaving 15 bases between them.

The V gene is TRBV11-2, the J gene TRBJ2-5; D gene uncertain. In germline, CDR1 is SGHAT, CDR2 FQNNGV. This CDR3 contains 14 residues. V lost 0 bases and J 5 bases, leaving 10 bases between the germline ends. This CDR3 reads CASSLDPEWETQYF. The CDR3, as DNA: TGTGCCAGCAGCTTAGATCCGGAGTGGGAGACCCAGTACTTC.

V and J are TRBV13 and TRBJ2-7, with 10 bases that match TRBD1. This CDR3 contains 19 residues. Trimming took 5 bases from V and 0 from J; bases not matched to a gene: 16. CDR1 is PRHDT and CDR2 is FYEKMQ in the germline V gene (reference sequence). DNA of the CDR3: TGTGCCAGCAGCATGGGGACAGGGGTCGCCTTCTACTCCTCCTACGAGCAGTACTTC. This encodes CASSMGTGVAFYSSYEQYF.